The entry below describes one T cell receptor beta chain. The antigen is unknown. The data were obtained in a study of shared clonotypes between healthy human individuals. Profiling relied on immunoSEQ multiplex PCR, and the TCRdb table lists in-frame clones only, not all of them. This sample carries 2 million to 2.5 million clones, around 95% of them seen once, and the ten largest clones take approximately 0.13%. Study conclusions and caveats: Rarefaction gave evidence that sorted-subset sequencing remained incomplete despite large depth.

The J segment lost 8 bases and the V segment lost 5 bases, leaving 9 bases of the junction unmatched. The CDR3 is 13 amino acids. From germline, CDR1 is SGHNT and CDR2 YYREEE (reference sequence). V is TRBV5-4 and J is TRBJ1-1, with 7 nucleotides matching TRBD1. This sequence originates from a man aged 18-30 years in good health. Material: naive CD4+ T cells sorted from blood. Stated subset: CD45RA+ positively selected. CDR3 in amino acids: CASSYTGTDEAFF. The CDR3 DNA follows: TGTGCCAGCAGTTATACCGGGACAGACGAAGCTTTCTTT.